The sequence of this T cell receptor (beta chain) was determined in a study of blood T cell repertoires in COVID-19. Study context: Samples came from the United States, Italy and Spain, spanning acute and convalescent COVID-19. T cells, B-cell-depleted T cells, or PBMCs provided the cDNA or gDNA that served as material.

Authors' data handling: Reference gene primer amplification gave estimated nucleated cell counts. The protocol was immunoSEQ multiplex PCR, while the TCRdb copy is restricted to in-frame clones and leaves out a portion. The V and J calls and clone size come from that table; D and trimming were worked out from the DNA. The sample holds 310,000 or so clones, approximately 88% seen once. The ends lost 2 bases at V and 5 bases at J; junction bases unmatched: 3. Per the germline V gene, CDR1 is MDHEN and CDR2 is SYDVKM. The CDR3 has 15 amino acids. Seattle patient enrollment occurred during active infection, with longitudinal follow-up thereafter.

Sample: peripheral blood. This clonotype was sampled from a man aged 25-45 years with COVID-19, enrolled during active disease. The V and J genes are TRBV28 and TRBJ2-3; 11 bases agree with TRBD1. CDR3 residues: CASSLRDRGGDTQYF. Here the CDR3 DNA reads TGTGCCAGCAGTTTAAGGGACAGGGGGGGAGATACGCAGTATTTT.